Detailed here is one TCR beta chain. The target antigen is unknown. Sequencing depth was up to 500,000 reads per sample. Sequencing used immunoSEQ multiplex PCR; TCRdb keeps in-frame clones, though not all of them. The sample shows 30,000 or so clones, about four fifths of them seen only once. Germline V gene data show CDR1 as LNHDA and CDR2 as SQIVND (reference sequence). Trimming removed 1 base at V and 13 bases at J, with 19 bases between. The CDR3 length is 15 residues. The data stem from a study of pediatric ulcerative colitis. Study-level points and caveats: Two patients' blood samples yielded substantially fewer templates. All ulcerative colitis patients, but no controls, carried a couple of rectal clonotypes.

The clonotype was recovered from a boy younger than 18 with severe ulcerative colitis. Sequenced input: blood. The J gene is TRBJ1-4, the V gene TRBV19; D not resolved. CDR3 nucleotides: TGTGCCAGTAGTATAGCAACCATCTCCCCCCAAGGACTGTTTTTT. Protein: CASSIATISPQGLFF. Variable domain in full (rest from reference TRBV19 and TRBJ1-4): DGGITQSPKYLFRKEGQNVTLSCEQNLNHDAMYWYRQDPGQGLRLIYYSQIVNDFQKGDIAEGYSVSREKKESFPLTVTSAQKNPTAFYLCASSIATISPQGLFFGSGTQLSVL.